This is a list of T cell receptor beta chains from one sample in a study of identical twins. TCRdb re-derived calls from the 5' RACE reads in MiXCR, one entry per CDR3 protein. The sample carries nearly 650,000 distinct CDR3 sequences, less than 9% recorded once. This same sample was also taken into another study, of yellow fever vaccine responses in identical twins.

The specimen was PBMCs. The receptors derive from a woman aged 18-30 years in good health. Each CDR3 is given with its conserved first and last residue. The D gene is left open where the match is weak. Not every row has a clone size; where given, it reads once, few, many or a size class.

abundance: few
v_gene: TRBV5-5
d_gene: TRBD2
j_gene: TRBJ2-5
CDR3nt: TGTGCCAGCAGCTTGGCCCTAGCGGGCCCGGGGGAGACCCAGTACTTC
CDR3aa: CASSLALAGPGETQYF

abundance: many
v_gene: TRBV28
d_gene: TRBD2
j_gene: TRBJ2-1
CDR3nt: TGTGCCAGCAGCACCCGGGACTACTACTACAATGAGCAGTTCTTC
CDR3aa: CASSTRDYYYNEQFF

abundance: few
v_gene: TRBV6-2/TRBV6-3
d_gene: TRBD2
j_gene: TRBJ2-2
CDR3nt: TGTGCCAGCAGCTCATACACCCTCCGGGGACTAGCGGGTTTGAACACCGGGGAGCTGTTTTTT
CDR3aa: CASSSYTLRGLAGLNTGELFF

abundance: few
v_gene: TRBV6-1
d_gene: -
j_gene: TRBJ1-3
CDR3nt: TGTGCCAGCAGCGACAGTGGCAGTGCTGGAAACACCATATATTTT
CDR3aa: CASSDSGSAGNTIYF

abundance: few
v_gene: TRBV7-9
d_gene: TRBD1
j_gene: TRBJ2-1
CDR3nt: TGTGCCAGCACCCAAAAGGGGGCCCATGAGCAGTTCTTC
CDR3aa: CASTQKGAHEQFF

abundance: many
v_gene: TRBV5-1
d_gene: TRBD1
j_gene: TRBJ1-2
CDR3nt: TGCGCCAGTTCGTTGGTCCCGGGACAGAACTATGGCTACACCTTC
CDR3aa: CASSLVPGQNYGYTF

abundance: -
v_gene: TRBV5-1
d_gene: -
j_gene: TRBJ2-1
CDR3nt: TGCGCCAGCAGCCCGACAGGCGGCCGGCCTAATGAGCAGTTCTTC
CDR3aa: CASSPTGGRPNEQFF

abundance: -
v_gene: TRBV11-1
d_gene: TRBD2
j_gene: TRBJ2-1
CDR3nt: TGTGCCAGCAGCCAAGGGCGCCTAGCGGGGGGTCCATACAATGAGCAGTTCTTC
CDR3aa: CASSQGRLAGGPYNEQFF

abundance: many
v_gene: TRBV3-1
d_gene: -
j_gene: TRBJ1-3
CDR3nt: TGTGCCAGCAGCCAGCTTTCTGGCTTTCCCGGAAACACCATATATTTT
CDR3aa: CASSQLSGFPGNTIYF

abundance: few
v_gene: TRBV11-2
d_gene: -
j_gene: TRBJ2-2
CDR3nt: TGTGCCAGCAGCGCCAGCGGGAACACCGGGGAGCTGTTTTTT
CDR3aa: CASSASGNTGELFF

abundance: -
v_gene: TRBV6-5
d_gene: -
j_gene: TRBJ2-1
CDR3nt: TGTGCCAGCAGTTACGGTCAGTCCAACAATGAGCAGTTCTTC
CDR3aa: CASSYGQSNNEQFF

abundance: few
v_gene: TRBV3-1
d_gene: -
j_gene: TRBJ1-1
CDR3nt: TGTGCCAGCAGCCAGGGCTGGACTGAAGCTTTCTTT
CDR3aa: CASSQGWTEAFF

abundance: -
v_gene: TRBV7-9
d_gene: -
j_gene: TRBJ2-3
CDR3nt: TGTGCCAGCAGCTTCGATGTCACAGATACGCAGTATTTT
CDR3aa: CASSFDVTDTQYF

abundance: many
v_gene: TRBV5-1
d_gene: TRBD1
j_gene: TRBJ1-3
CDR3nt: TGCGCCAGCAGCTTGGTTTCGGGACAGATCTCTGGAAACACCATATATTTT
CDR3aa: CASSLVSGQISGNTIYF

abundance: many
v_gene: TRBV12-3/TRBV12-4
d_gene: -
j_gene: TRBJ1-2
CDR3nt: TGTGCCAGCACCCGAGATTGGGGGGCGAAGGTTTATGGCTACACCTTC
CDR3aa: CASTRDWGAKVYGYTF

abundance: -
v_gene: TRBV20-1
d_gene: -
j_gene: TRBJ2-2
CDR3nt: TGCAGTGCTAGAACAGCGATCGGCACCGGGGAGCTGTTTTTT
CDR3aa: CSARTAIGTGELFF

abundance: many
v_gene: TRBV18
d_gene: TRBD1
j_gene: TRBJ1-2
CDR3nt: TGTGCCAGCTCACCACCCGGGACAGGGATCGGCTACACCTTC
CDR3aa: CASSPPGTGIGYTF

abundance: few
v_gene: TRBV5-5
d_gene: -
j_gene: TRBJ2-1
CDR3nt: TGTGCCAGCAGCTTGATTCGACAAAACTCCTACAATGAGCAGTTCTTC
CDR3aa: CASSLIRQNSYNEQFF

abundance: few
v_gene: TRBV5-1
d_gene: -
j_gene: TRBJ2-1
CDR3nt: TGCGCCAGCAGCTTCCGCACCGGGACCACTTTGGATGAGCAGTTCTTC
CDR3aa: CASSFRTGTTLDEQFF

abundance: many
v_gene: TRBV12-3/TRBV12-4
d_gene: -
j_gene: TRBJ2-3
CDR3nt: TGTGCCAGCAATGTGAACACAGATACGCAGTATTTT
CDR3aa: CASNVNTDTQYF

abundance: -
v_gene: TRBV20-1
d_gene: TRBD2
j_gene: TRBJ2-6
CDR3nt: TGCAGTGTACCCGGGACTAGCGGGACCTCTGGGGCCAACGTCCTGACTTTC
CDR3aa: CSVPGTSGTSGANVLTF

abundance: many
v_gene: TRBV12-3/TRBV12-4
d_gene: TRBD1
j_gene: TRBJ1-5
CDR3nt: TGTGCCAGCAGCACGGGACAGGATCAGCCCCAGCATTTT
CDR3aa: CASSTGQDQPQHF

abundance: -
v_gene: TRBV5-6
d_gene: TRBD2
j_gene: TRBJ2-1
CDR3nt: TGTGCCAGCAGCCTCGGACTAGCGGGAGTGTTTGATGAGCAGTTCTTC
CDR3aa: CASSLGLAGVFDEQFF

abundance: -
v_gene: TRBV12-3/TRBV12-4
d_gene: -
j_gene: TRBJ1-1
CDR3nt: TGTGCCAGCAGTAATTCCGGGACTTTGAACACTGAAGCTTTCTTT
CDR3aa: CASSNSGTLNTEAFF

abundance: few
v_gene: TRBV5-1
d_gene: TRBD2
j_gene: TRBJ2-1
CDR3nt: TGCGCCAGCAGCTTGGCCGGACTAGCGGCCAACAATGAGCAGTTCTTC
CDR3aa: CASSLAGLAANNEQFF

abundance: -
v_gene: TRBV5-6
d_gene: -
j_gene: TRBJ2-1
CDR3nt: TGTGCCAGCAGCCCCGGACACCGGTGCTACAATGAGCAGTTCTTC
CDR3aa: CASSPGHRCYNEQFF

abundance: -
v_gene: TRBV24-1
d_gene: -
j_gene: TRBJ2-2
CDR3nt: TGTGCCACCAGTGATACCCATGGGGAGACCGGGGAGCTGTTTTTT
CDR3aa: CATSDTHGETGELFF

abundance: many
v_gene: TRBV15
d_gene: TRBD2
j_gene: TRBJ2-5
CDR3nt: TGTGCCACCAGCAGCAACGGGGGGGCGGAGACCCAGTACTTC
CDR3aa: CATSSNGGAETQYF

abundance: -
v_gene: TRBV24-1
d_gene: TRBD2
j_gene: TRBJ2-3
CDR3nt: TGTGCCACCAGTGATTTGGGGTGGAAGGCAGGGACTAGCGGGGACACAGATACGCAGTATTTT
CDR3aa: CATSDLGWKAGTSGDTDTQYF

abundance: few
v_gene: TRBV28
d_gene: -
j_gene: TRBJ2-5
CDR3nt: TGTGCCAGCAGTTTTCAAGTAGTAGAGACCCAGTACTTC
CDR3aa: CASSFQVVETQYF

abundance: few
v_gene: TRBV5-5
d_gene: -
j_gene: TRBJ2-5
CDR3nt: TGTGCCAGCGGTATCAGGGCCCCGGAGACCCAGTACTTC
CDR3aa: CASGIRAPETQYF

abundance: many
v_gene: TRBV5-1
d_gene: TRBD1
j_gene: TRBJ1-4
CDR3nt: TGCGCCAGCAGCTTGGTGACAGGGGGCCCTGAAAAACTGTTTTTT
CDR3aa: CASSLVTGGPEKLFF

abundance: many
v_gene: TRBV7-2
d_gene: TRBD2
j_gene: TRBJ2-1
CDR3nt: TGTGCCAGCAGCTTAGAATCGGGAGGGGCCAATGAGCAGTTCTTC
CDR3aa: CASSLESGGANEQFF

abundance: many
v_gene: TRBV24-1
d_gene: -
j_gene: TRBJ2-2
CDR3nt: TGTGCCACCAGTGGAGGAGGGGTGAATACCGGGGAGCTGTTTTTT
CDR3aa: CATSGGGVNTGELFF

abundance: few
v_gene: TRBV7-2
d_gene: -
j_gene: TRBJ1-2
CDR3nt: TGTGCCAGCAGCTTTTCAGGGGAGAGGGGCTATGGCTACACCTTC
CDR3aa: CASSFSGERGYGYTF

abundance: -
v_gene: TRBV20-1
d_gene: TRBD2
j_gene: TRBJ2-3
CDR3nt: TGCAGTGCTAGAGGACTAGCGGGGAAAGATACGCAGTATTTT
CDR3aa: CSARGLAGKDTQYF

abundance: many
v_gene: TRBV18
d_gene: -
j_gene: TRBJ2-7
CDR3nt: TGTGCCAGCTCACCAGGGGATGAGCAGTACTTC
CDR3aa: CASSPGDEQYF

abundance: few
v_gene: TRBV6-5
d_gene: -
j_gene: TRBJ1-3
CDR3nt: TGTGCCAGCAGATTAAGGGAGGGAACTGGAAACACCATATATTTT
CDR3aa: CASRLREGTGNTIYF

abundance: many
v_gene: TRBV27
d_gene: -
j_gene: TRBJ2-5
CDR3nt: TGTGCCAGCAGCTCCGGCGCAGGTGGAAAGACCCAGTACTTC
CDR3aa: CASSSGAGGKTQYF

abundance: many
v_gene: TRBV5-6
d_gene: -
j_gene: TRBJ2-7
CDR3nt: TGTGCCAGCAGCTTATTCGACAGGTACGAGCAGTACTTC
CDR3aa: CASSLFDRYEQYF

abundance: -
v_gene: TRBV11-2
d_gene: -
j_gene: TRBJ2-5
CDR3nt: TGTGCCAGCAGCTTAAGTCAGGAGAGGCGAGAGACCCAGTACTTC
CDR3aa: CASSLSQERRETQYF

abundance: many
v_gene: TRBV4-1
d_gene: -
j_gene: TRBJ1-2
CDR3nt: TGCGCCAGCAGCCAAGTAGAGCTCTATGGCTACACCTTC
CDR3aa: CASSQVELYGYTF

abundance: few
v_gene: TRBV7-2
d_gene: -
j_gene: TRBJ2-5
CDR3nt: TGTGCCAGCAGCTCTTGGGACTCTCGTCAAGAGACCCAGTACTTC
CDR3aa: CASSSWDSRQETQYF

abundance: many
v_gene: TRBV6-5
d_gene: TRBD1
j_gene: TRBJ2-7
CDR3nt: TGTGCCAGCAGTTACTCGGCAGGGGGCTACGAGCAGTACTTC
CDR3aa: CASSYSAGGYEQYF

abundance: -
v_gene: TRBV4-2
d_gene: TRBD2
j_gene: TRBJ2-1
CDR3nt: TGTGCCAGCAGCCAAGATCCGGGGCGGGAGGGCCGTCCCAATGAGCAGTTCTTC
CDR3aa: CASSQDPGREGRPNEQFF

abundance: few
v_gene: TRBV5-1
d_gene: TRBD2
j_gene: TRBJ2-3
CDR3nt: TGCGCCAGCAGCGCACAACTAGCGGGAGGTGGAGATACGCAGTATTTT
CDR3aa: CASSAQLAGGGDTQYF

abundance: -
v_gene: TRBV20-1
d_gene: TRBD2
j_gene: TRBJ2-1
CDR3nt: TGCAGTGCTCGTACTAGCGGGGGCGGCTCCTACAATGAGCAGTTCTTC
CDR3aa: CSARTSGGGSYNEQFF

abundance: -
v_gene: TRBV7-8
d_gene: TRBD2
j_gene: TRBJ2-1
CDR3nt: TGTGCCAGCATTGCCGGGGGGGATCGGTCCTACAATGAGCAGTTCTTC
CDR3aa: CASIAGGDRSYNEQFF

abundance: many
v_gene: TRBV20-1
d_gene: TRBD2
j_gene: TRBJ2-1
CDR3nt: TGCAGTGCTAGAGCGGCGACTAGCCCAGGCAATGAGCAGTTCTTC
CDR3aa: CSARAATSPGNEQFF

abundance: many
v_gene: TRBV29-1
d_gene: -
j_gene: TRBJ1-2
CDR3nt: TGCAGCGTTGGGGAGGGGGGCTACACCTTC
CDR3aa: CSVGEGGYTF

abundance: -
v_gene: TRBV3-1
d_gene: TRBD1
j_gene: TRBJ2-4
CDR3nt: TGTGCCAGCAGCCAAGCCCAGGGGGTTAACATTCAGTACTTC
CDR3aa: CASSQAQGVNIQYF

abundance: -
v_gene: TRBV28
d_gene: -
j_gene: TRBJ2-7
CDR3nt: TGTGCCAGCAACCGTCAACCCTACGAGCAGTACTTC
CDR3aa: CASNRQPYEQYF

abundance: -
v_gene: TRBV3-1
d_gene: TRBD2
j_gene: TRBJ2-3
CDR3nt: TGTGCCAGCAGCCAAGATCTTGGCGGGGGGGGCACAGATACGCAGTATTTT
CDR3aa: CASSQDLGGGGTDTQYF

abundance: few
v_gene: TRBV7-6
d_gene: -
j_gene: TRBJ2-7
CDR3nt: TGTGCCAGCAGCTCCAGGGGTGGAGGGTACGAGCAGTACTTC
CDR3aa: CASSSRGGGYEQYF

abundance: few
v_gene: TRBV28
d_gene: TRBD1
j_gene: TRBJ1-2
CDR3nt: TGTGCCAGCAGGCGACAGGGGAAAAACTATGGCTACACCTTC
CDR3aa: CASRRQGKNYGYTF